This T cell receptor (beta chain) was observed in a study of T-cell memory formation after mild COVID-19 (dated by TCRdb to about 2021). Background on the whole study: TCR sequence clusters from the two donors were found to be largely donor specific. T-cell clones expanding and contracting after mild COVID-19 in a couple of donors were tracked by longitudinal TCRalpha and TCRbeta repertoire sequencing. Two young, previously healthy adult volunteers made up the cohort, one male and one female.

The CDR3 covers 16 residues, taking in both the cysteine and the phenylalanine. Just CDR3 DNA is preserved here, 48 bases in frame from base 1. Reading the germline V gene gives CDR1 SGHVS and CDR2 FNYEAQ. Here V drops 2 bases and J drops 8 bases, and the junction holds 6 bases not matched to any gene. PBMCs were isolated by Ficoll-Paque density gradient centrifugation. About this clonotype itself: No cognate antigen has been identified for it. No per-base quality is available; no much larger clone lies one base away.

TCRdb names Illumina NovaSeq 6000 as the instrument used. TCRalpha and TCRbeta cDNA libraries were built by 5'RACE with constant-segment primers, adding sample barcodes and unique molecular identifiers. RNA was extracted from every sample with Trizol reagent. The libraries were amplified in two PCR steps, and the second step added a second sample barcode and Illumina TruSeq adapters. Sequencing of libraries was performed on an Illumina NovaSeq with 2 x 150 bp paired-end reads. Per the authors' processing: Demultiplexing of reads and collapsing into UMI-guided consensus sequences were performed with migec v1.2.7. Using mixcr v2.1.11, UMI consensuses were aligned to TRA and TRB V and J templates and then assembled into clonotypes. Expanded or contracted clonotypes were those called significant by both edgeR and NoisET, with noise models trained on biological replicates. edgeR calls used a false discovery rate-adjusted p below 0.01 and a log2 fold-change threshold of 1. As an exploratory analysis of dynamics, PCA with hierarchical clustering was applied to max-normalized trajectories of the 1000 most abundant clonotypes. Each responding clone was given a CD4 or CD8 phenotype based on the CD4+ and CD8+ repertoires, which had been sequenced separately. TCRdb took the public reads, trimmed them with fastp at Q25, ran MiXCR for clone calling and kept in-frame beta chains. Rows with one shared CDR3 protein collapse into an entry with the most common genes and DNA. These V and J calls derive from TCRdb rather than the authors' analysis. The sample contains 89,000 or so distinct CDR3 sequences, roughly 12% of them found a single time. The biggest ten clones account for around two fifths of the sample.

Study-wide findings and limitations: The study included only a couple of mild cases, and larger cohorts that include severe cases with pre-infection samples were judged to be necessary. SARS-CoV-2 specificity was not confirmed for the second-wave clones peaking on day 37. Some responding clones were found in pre-infection memory, which suggests that pre-existing cross-reactive memory T cells took part in the SARS-CoV-2 response. From day 15 to 85, contracting clones showed balanced CD4/CD8 phenotypes, whereas a second wave of clones that expanded from day 15 to 37 leaned towards CD4+. Contracting CD4+ clones were located mainly in the CM and EM memory subsets, whereas CD8+ clones were found to be enriched in EMRA.

The source is a man aged 18 to 30 who had mild COVID-19 (a few samples of this study predate the infection). The sample titles of this study are shuffled in the database, so cell type and time point are left out; the donor was told from shared clones. Sequencing was done on a sample of PBMCs or a T cell subset sorted from them (not recorded which). This sequence uses TRBV7-6 and TRBJ2-1, and 13 junctional nucleotides match TRBD2. The nucleotides are TGTGCCAGCAGCTTACTACTAGCGGGGGGGGAGGATGAGCAGTTCTTC. The encoded protein is CASSLLLAGGEDEQFF.